The rows below give T cell receptor beta chains drawn from one sample of a study of blood T cell repertoires in COVID-19. Using immunoSEQ multiplex PCR, the repertoire was profiled, and TCRdb retains in-frame clones only, with some absent. This table holds 140,000 or so clones, 60% to 85% found once. The material sequenced was peripheral blood. The receptors here all came from a man aged 45-60 years with acute or convalescent COVID-19. The CDR3 runs from the conserved cysteine through the conserved F or W. The D gene is left open where the match is weak. For some rows the clone size is stated as once, few or many, or as a class when expanded; others skip it.

size,D,J,V,DNA,CDR3
NA,TRBD1,TRBJ1-2,TRBV24-1,TGTGCCACCAGTGATCCCGGGACAGTCTATGGCTACACCTTC,CATSDPGTVYGYTF
NA,NA,TRBJ2-2,TRBV6-2/TRBV6-3,TGTGCCAGCAGTTACACGTGGGGGGGGCTCACCGGGGAGCTGTTTTTT,CASSYTWGGLTGELFF
once,TRBD1,TRBJ2-5,TRBV6-1,TGTGCCAGCAGCGAAGTACAGGGGTCTCGGGAGACCCAGTACTTC,CASSEVQGSRETQYF
NA,NA,TRBJ2-6,TRBV20-1,TGCAGTGCTAGTCACTCTGGGGCCAACGTCCTGACTTTC,CSASHSGANVLTF
NA,NA,TRBJ2-1,TRBV1,TGCACCAGCAGTCTTTACAGGGGGCCCTACAATGAGCAGTTCTTC,CTSSLYRGPYNEQFF
once,NA,TRBJ2-1,TRBV2,TGTGCCAGCAGTGAACACCGGGACTCCTACAATGAGCAGTTCTTC,CASSEHRDSYNEQFF
NA,TRBD2,TRBJ2-1,TRBV29-1,TGCAGCGTTGAAGTGTTGGGAGGGGCCCAGTCCAATGAGCAGTTCTTC,CSVEVLGGAQSNEQFF
NA,NA,TRBJ2-3,TRBV10-1,TGCGCCAGCAGTGCTCGGGGTGATACGCAGTATTTT,CASSARGDTQYF
few,TRBD1,TRBJ1-3,TRBV5-1,TGCGCCAGCAGCTTGGAGACAGGGGCTGGAAACACCATATATTTT,CASSLETGAGNTIYF
NA,NA,TRBJ2-7,TRBV3-1/TRBV3-2,TGTGCCAGCAGCTCCCCAGGTGTACAGTACTTC,CASSSPGVQYF
NA,NA,TRBJ1-3,TRBV9,TGTGCCAGCAGCGGCGACAGCTCTGGAAACACCATATATTTT,CASSGDSSGNTIYF
NA,TRBD2,TRBJ2-3,TRBV5-8,TGTGCCAGCAGCTTGGGGCTAGCGGGGACCCCCGATACGCAGTATTTT,CASSLGLAGTPDTQYF
NA,TRBD1,TRBJ2-1,TRBV7-3,TGTGCCAGCAGCTTAGGACAGGGTTTTTTCGATGAGCAGTTCTTC,CASSLGQGFFDEQFF
NA,NA,TRBJ1-1,TRBV1,TGCACCAGCAGCCCTACGCTAGGGGGGGCTGAAGCTTTCTTT,CTSSPTLGGAEAFF
NA,TRBD1,TRBJ2-1,TRBV10-2,TGCGCCAGCAGTGGACAGGGAAATGAGCAGTTCTTC,CASSGQGNEQFF
NA,NA,TRBJ1-1,TRBV15,TGTGCCACCAGCAGAGCAGGCATGGGCACTGAAGCTTTCTTT,CATSRAGMGTEAFF
NA,TRBD2,TRBJ2-3,TRBV10-3,TGTGCCATTTCTAGCGGGGGGGGCACAGATACGCAGTATTTT,CAISSGGGTDTQYF
NA,TRBD2,TRBJ2-5,TRBV10-3,TGTGCCATCTCAAGACTAGCGGGGGGCCAGTACCAAGAGACCCAGTACTTC,CAISRLAGGQYQETQYF
NA,TRBD1,TRBJ1-3,TRBV4-1,TGCGCCAGCAGACAAGGGACAGCTGGAAACACCATATATTTT,CASRQGTAGNTIYF
once,NA,TRBJ1-1,TRBV9,TGTGCCAGCAGCGTAGTGCAGGGGTGGGGTGAAGCTTTCTTT,CASSVVQGWGEAFF
NA,TRBD1,TRBJ1-1,TRBV30,TGTGCCTGGAGGGTATCCTCCGGGACAGCAGACACTGAAGCTTTCTTT,CAWRVSSGTADTEAFF
once,NA,TRBJ1-2,TRBV6-5,TGTGCCAGCAGTTACTCCCCGGCGGATTATGGCTACACCTTC,CASSYSPADYGYTF
NA,NA,TRBJ1-5,TRBV2,TGTGCCAGCAGTGGGTCATCAGGGGTGAATCAGCCCCAGCATTTT,CASSGSSGVNQPQHF
many,NA,TRBJ1-6,TRBV5-3,TGTGCCAGAAGCCATGGACAGAGCTCCTATAATTCACCCCTCCACTTT,CARSHGQSSYNSPLHF
NA,NA,TRBJ2-2,TRBV3-1/TRBV3-2,TGTGCCAGCAGCCAAGTTCGGGACGGGGAGCTGTTTTTT,CASSQVRDGELFF
NA,NA,TRBJ1-2,TRBV13,TGTGCCAGCACCAAGAAGGGACACCAAACCTCTAACTATGGCTACACCTTC,CASTKKGHQTSNYGYTF
few,TRBD1,TRBJ1-3,TRBV5-1,TGCGCCAGCAGCTTAGGGACAGGGACTGGAAACACCATATATTTT,CASSLGTGTGNTIYF
few,NA,TRBJ1-4,TRBV5-1,TGCGCCAGCAGCTTCGACCCGACGGGTGCAACTAATGAAAAACTGTTTTTT,CASSFDPTGATNEKLFF
NA,NA,TRBJ1-4,TRBV27,TGTGCCAGCAGTTTATTGGGAGGATCGGAAAAACTGTTTTTT,CASSLLGGSEKLFF
few,NA,TRBJ1-5,TRBV2,TGTGCCAGCAGTGAATCAGGGGATTCCCAGCCCCAGCATTTT,CASSESGDSQPQHF
once,NA,TRBJ2-7,TRBV5-1,TGCGCCAGCAGCCCACAGGAGAGGAATTACGAGCAGTACTTC,CASSPQERNYEQYF
NA,TRBD1,TRBJ2-2,TRBV6-6,TGTGCCAGCAGACGTGGACAGGAGAACACCGGGGAGCTGTTTTTT,CASRRGQENTGELFF
NA,NA,TRBJ2-3,TRBV6-5,TGTGCCAGCGGACTGATAAGTTCTAGCACAGATACGCAGTATTTT,CASGLISSSTDTQYF
NA,NA,TRBJ1-1,TRBV3-1/TRBV3-2,TGTGCCAGCAGCCAATGGACACTTTCCATGAACACTGAAGCTTTCTTT,CASSQWTLSMNTEAFF
NA,NA,TRBJ2-7,TRBV5-6,TGTGCCAGTCAGGGGTTCGGGGACGAGCAGTACTTC,CASQGFGDEQYF
NA,NA,TRBJ1-2,TRBV9,TGTGCCAGCAGCGTAGTGACGGGTAACTATGGCTACACCTTC,CASSVVTGNYGYTF
NA,TRBD1,TRBJ1-3,TRBV9,TGTGCCAGCAGCGTAGGTCCAGGGGGAGGTGGAAACACCATATATTTT,CASSVGPGGGGNTIYF
NA,NA,TRBJ1-2,TRBV10-1,TGCGCCAGCAGTGAGTTTATGGGGGCCGGTTTTGGTTATGGCTACACCTTC,CASSEFMGAGFGYGYTF
few,TRBD1,TRBJ2-3,TRBV7-9,TGTGCCAGCAGCTTAGCCAGGACAGGGCGGGGCACAGATACGCAGTATTTT,CASSLARTGRGTDTQYF
NA,TRBD1,TRBJ2-1,TRBV5-1,TGCGCCAGCAGCCAAGACAGGGGGAACAATGAGCAGTTCTTC,CASSQDRGNNEQFF
NA,NA,TRBJ2-3,TRBV30,TGTGCCTGGAGTGTGAGGCGTTTAGATACGCAGTATTTT,CAWSVRRLDTQYF
NA,NA,TRBJ2-7,TRBV11-2,TGTGCCAGCAGCCACCAGGGGTCTCCTACCGAGCAGTACTTC,CASSHQGSPTEQYF
NA,NA,TRBJ1-5,TRBV15,TGTGCCACCAGCCAGATAGCGGGAGGGGGTCAGCCCCAGCATTTT,CATSQIAGGGQPQHF
NA,TRBD1,TRBJ2-2,TRBV5-1,TGCGCCAGCAGCTTGGCGAGACAGGGTGTATCGAGCACCGGGGAGCTGTTTTTT,CASSLARQGVSSTGELFF
NA,TRBD1,TRBJ2-3,TRBV5-6,TGTGCCAGCAGCTCGGGCAGGGGGCGCTTTTACCACACAGATACGCAGTATTTT,CASSSGRGRFYHTDTQYF
NA,TRBD1,TRBJ1-1,TRBV19,TGTGCCAGTAGTACCCCAACAGGGGTCGACACTGAAGCTTTCTTT,CASSTPTGVDTEAFF
NA,TRBD2,TRBJ2-7,TRBV7-9,TGTGCCAGCAGCTCCGGGACTAGCTCCTACGAGCAGTACTTC,CASSSGTSSYEQYF
NA,TRBD1,TRBJ1-2,TRBV5-1,TGCGCCAGCAGAACCGGACAGGGGATTAAGTATGGCTACACCTTC,CASRTGQGIKYGYTF
NA,NA,TRBJ1-5,TRBV5-8,TGTGCCAGCAGCTTAAACAGGGATCAGCCCCAGCATTTT,CASSLNRDQPQHF
NA,NA,TRBJ2-3,TRBV7-2,TGTGCCAGCAGCTTAGGTGAGGCGGTCTACACAGATACGCAGTATTTT,CASSLGEAVYTDTQYF
NA,TRBD2,TRBJ2-7,TRBV2,TGTGCCAGCATGAATAGCGGGCTAGGCTCCTACGAGCAGTACTTC,CASMNSGLGSYEQYF
NA,NA,TRBJ2-7,TRBV2,TGTGCCAGCAGCACCGGGACAATCTCCTACGAGCAGTACTTC,CASSTGTISYEQYF